This entry lists 26 T cell receptor beta chains sequenced from one sample in a study of control samples from healthy donors and cancer patients. Repertoires were generated with immunoSEQ multiplex PCR, while TCRdb's copy carries only in-frame clones and drops some. The sample carries 100,000 to 150,000 clones, over 75% recorded once. The sequencing sample was made of blood. The source is a man in his 60s in good health.

The chain couples TRBV6-2 or TRBV6-3 to TRBJ1-2; no definite D call. V lost 0 bases and J 4 bases, leaving 9 bases between the germline ends. Per germline, CDR1 MNHEY and CDR2 SVGEGT. The CDR3 totals 14 residues. The CDR3 nucleotides read TGTGCCAGCAGTTACTCTTCCGGAGGCTATGGCTACACCTTC. Its translation is CASSYSSGGYGYTF.

This clone occurred a few times. The genes are TRBV6-5 and TRBJ1-1; weak D call: TRBD1 (6 bases). V was cut by 5 bases and J by 11 bases, with 21 bases left in between. The CDR3 is 14 residues long. Germline CDR1 MNHEY, CDR2 SVGAGI. This chain's CDR3 is CASSRSGTSTYAFF. The CDR3 bases are TGTGCCAGCAGTAGATCCGGGACAAGCACTTACGCTTTCTTT.

The V gene is TRBV30, the J gene TRBJ1-6; D is unclear. V was clipped by 3 bases and J by 3 bases, with 6 bases between them. This CDR3 spans 13 amino acids. The germline CDR1 and CDR2 sequences are GTSNPN and SVGIG (reference sequence). CDR3 region: CAWRGVYNSPLHF. The CDR3 DNA is TGTGCCTGGAGAGGCGTCTATAATTCACCCCTCCACTTT.

A few counts support this clone. This rearrangement joins TRBV19 to TRBJ1-2; D unclear. Germline CDR1 LNHDA, CDR2 SQIVND (reference sequence). The CDR3 consists of 13 residues. Trimming cost V 7 bases and J 8 bases, with 17 bases left between them. CDR3 region: CASTDFMGQGYTF. The CDR3 DNA sequence: TGTGCCAGTACCGATTTCATGGGTCAAGGCTACACCTTC. The full variable domain, rest sourced from reference TRBV19 and TRBJ1-2, is DGGITQSPKYLFRKEGQNVTLSCEQNLNHDAMYWYRQDPGQGLRLIYYSQIVNDFQKGDIAEGYSVSREKKESFPLTVTSAQKNPTAFYLCASTDFMGQGYTFGSGTRLTVV.

The chain links TRBV28 to TRBJ2-3; D may be TRBD1 (6 bases). Trimming cost V 6 bases and J 2 bases, with 12 bases left between them. The CDR3 covers 14 residues. Germline-derived CDR1 and CDR2 are MDHEN and SYDVKM. The CDR3 region has the DNA TGTGCCAGCAGAGGGACACAACTCACAGATACGCAGTATTTT. Protein product: CASRGTQLTDTQYF.

The rearrangement uses TRBV28 and TRBJ1-2, with 7 bases identical to TRBD1. The CDR3 is 13 residues long. Germline CDR1 and CDR2: MDHEN and SYDVKM. The junction had 7 bases not matched to a gene; V was cut back by 5 bases and J by 7 bases. The CDR3 region is CASSPGQHSGYTF. For the CDR3, the DNA is TGTGCCAGCAGTCCGGGACAGCACTCTGGCTACACCTTC.

The chain uses TRBV10-3 and TRBJ1-6; D may be TRBD1 (6 bases). The CDR3 is 13 amino acids. V lost 4 bases to trimming and J lost 7 bases, with 8 bases between them. The V gene's germline CDR1 is ENHRY and CDR2 SYGVKD. As DNA, the CDR3 is TGTGCCATCAGTGGACAGGAGAATTCACCCCTCCACTTT. Its translation is CAISGQENSPLHF.

This rearrangement joins TRBV24-1 to TRBJ1-3; the D is unclear. Germline lookup yields CDR1 KGHDR and CDR2 SFDVKD. With 12 bases removed from V and 0 bases from J, the gap between germline ends came to 14 bases. The CDR3 contains 14 residues. The CDR3 nucleotides are TGTGCCCCCGGAATGCGACCCTCTGGAAACACCATATATTTT. It codes for CAPGMRPSGNTIYF.

The chain combines TRBV7-3 with TRBJ2-3, with 9 bases that match TRBD2. Looked up from germline, CDR1 is SGHTA and CDR2 is FQGTGA. V gave up 0 bases and J gave up 6 bases; unmatched junction bases: 4. The CDR3 sequence is 15 residues long. Here the CDR3 DNA reads TGTGCCAGCAGCTTAACGGCGGGGGGGCCTGATACGCAGTATTTT. Protein sequence: CASSLTAGGPDTQYF.

This clone came up once. V and J are TRBV25-1 and TRBJ2-7; 8 bases fit TRBD1. From germline, CDR1 is MGHDK and CDR2 SYGVNS. There are 14 residues in the CDR3. The ends lost 2 bases at V and 2 bases at J; junction bases unmatched: 2. DNA for the CDR3: TGTGCCAGCAGTGAAACAGGGGGGACCTACGAGCAGTACTTC. This encodes CASSETGGTYEQYF.

Note on this clone: At the DNA level, this CDR3 is encoded by other sequences in the same sample as well. The rearrangement uses TRBV28 and TRBJ1-6; 10 nucleotides match TRBD1. This CDR3 has 14 amino acids. CDR1 is MDHEN, CDR2 SYDVKM, per germline. J was trimmed by 9 bases and V by 5 bases; bases with no gene match: 4. CDR3 DNA: TGTGCCAGCAGTCCGGGACAGGGGAGTTCACCCCTCCACTTT. This encodes CASSPGQGSSPLHF.

The chain recombines TRBV5-1 with TRBJ2-3, with 10 bases that match TRBD2. This CDR3 is built from 16 residues. The germline CDR1 and CDR2 sequences are SGHRS and YFSETQ. Trimming cost V 0 bases and J 1 base; bases outside gene matches: 2. The CDR3 coding sequence is TGCGCCAGCAGCTTGGCCAGCGGGGGGGGCACAGATACGCAGTATTTT. Amino acid sequence: CASSLASGGGTDTQYF.

The CDR3 bases are TGTGCCAGCAGCCACGACGTAGCGCGTAACGCCGGGGAGCTGTTTTTT. The encoded protein is CASSHDVARNAGELFF. The chain links TRBV3-1 (or the pseudogene TRBV3-2) to TRBJ2-2, with a possible D match to TRBD2 (5 bases). Germline CDR1 LGHDT, CDR2 YNNKEL (reference sequence). This CDR3 has 16 amino acids. V lost 3 bases and J lost 6, with 17 bases in between.

This chain uses TRBV28 with TRBJ2-7; D ambiguous. The CDR3 consists of 16 residues. V was shortened by 1 base and J by 7 bases, with 20 bases between the two germline ends. Germline V gives CDR1 MDHEN, CDR2 SYDVKM. The CDR3 region has the DNA TGTGCCAGCAGTTTATTGGGTTCGTTTGTGGTTGTGGAGCAGTACTTC. It translates to CASSLLGSFVVVEQYF.

V is TRBV11-2 and J is TRBJ2-7, with TRBD1 matching over 11 bases. J was trimmed by 5 bases and V by 3 bases; bases with no gene match: 3. CDR3 length equals 14 residues. Germline CDR1 is SGHAT and CDR2 is FQNNGV. CDR3 sequence (DNA): TGTGCCAGCAGCTTGGGACAGGGGGTAGACGAGCAGTACTTC. Amino acids: CASSLGQGVDEQYF. Complete variable domain (other parts from reference TRBV11-2 and TRBJ2-7): EAGVAQSPRYKIIEKRQSVAFWCNPISGHATLYWYQQILGQGPKLLIQFQNNGVVDDSQLPKDRFSAERLKGVDSTLKIQPAKLEDSAVYLCASSLGQGVDEQYFGPGTRLTVT.

The J gene is TRBJ1-1, the V gene TRBV6-2 or TRBV6-3, with D maybe TRBD1 (5 bases). Germline V CDR1 and CDR2: MNHEY, SVGEGT. The CDR3 runs 13 residues. Trimming removed 2 bases from V and 4 bases from J, with 8 bases in between. CDR3 DNA sequence: TGTGCCAGCAGTTACGTGGGGGGCACTGAAGCTTTCTTT. It encodes CASSYVGGTEAFF.

The V call is TRBV6-1, the J call TRBJ1-5; D gene unclear. The V and J ends lost 3 bases and 7 bases respectively, with 7 bases between them. Looked up from germline, CDR1 is MNHNS and CDR2 is SASEGT. This CDR3 is 12 amino acids long. The CDR3 sequence is CASSDLSQPQHF. CDR3 bases: TGTGCCAGCAGTGATCTAAGCCAGCCCCAGCATTTT.

J is TRBJ2-3 and V is TRBV19; D ambiguous. The CDR3 totals 13 residues. The V gene lost 7 bases and the J gene lost 4 bases, with 12 bases spanning the gap. CDR1 is LNHDA and CDR2 is SQIVND in the germline V gene (reference sequence). CDR3 protein: CASNPSTADTQYF. In DNA form, the CDR3 reads TGTGCCAGTAACCCCTCCACCGCAGATACGCAGTATTTT.

The chain recombines TRBV11-1 with TRBJ2-3, with 10 bases fitting TRBD2. The CDR3 sequence is 15 residues long. V shed 0 bases, J shed 7 bases, and the junction held 4 bases outside the gene matches. The germline gives CDR1 SGHAT, CDR2 FQDESV (reference sequence). CDR3 in DNA: TGTGCCAGCAGCTTAGCATCTAGCGGGGGTAATACGCAGTATTTT. Translating gives CASSLASSGGNTQYF.

The gene calls are TRBV30 and TRBJ1-3; 7 positions match TRBD1. The germline V gene encodes CDR1 GTSNPN and CDR2 SVGIG (reference sequence). The CDR3 has 16 amino acids. The junction had 11 bases not matched to a gene; V was cut back by 5 bases and J by 1 base. CDR3 sequence: CAWAHGGTVSGNTIYF. The CDR3 region has the DNA TGTGCCTGGGCCCACGGGGGGACAGTTTCTGGAAACACCATATATTTT.

The V and J genes are TRBV10-3 and TRBJ2-1, with 8 bases fitting TRBD1. The junction had 8 bases not matched to a gene; V was cut back by 7 bases and J by 3 bases. The CDR3 loop spans 15 amino acids. Germline V gene sequence: CDR1 ENHRY, CDR2 SYGVKD. CDR3: CAIMIDGQGYNEQFF. CDR3 in DNA: TGTGCCATCATGATCGATGGACAGGGCTACAATGAGCAGTTCTTC.

This chain uses TRBV2 with TRBJ2-7, with 8 bases identical to TRBD1. V trimming: 4 bases; J trimming: 5 bases; junction bases outside the gene matches: 13. CDR3 length: 16 residues. Looked up from germline, CDR1 is SNHLY and CDR2 is FYNNEI. For the CDR3, the DNA is TGTGCCAGCAGTGGGTCCGCGGGGACAGGAGCCGACGAGCAGTACTTC. The encoded protein is CASSGSAGTGADEQYF.

In DNA form, the CDR3 reads TGTGCCAGTAGTATATTTGGGGGGTCGAACACCGGGGAGCTGTTTTTT. Translation: CASSIFGGSNTGELFF. The gene calls are TRBV19 and TRBJ2-2; D may be TRBD2 (6 bases). In germline, CDR1 is LNHDA, CDR2 SQIVND (reference sequence). The CDR3 runs 16 residues. Trimming took off 2 bases at V and 0 bases at J, with 10 bases between the two ends. Full variable domain (remainder filled in from reference TRBV19 and TRBJ2-2): DGGITQSPKYLFRKEGQNVTLSCEQNLNHDAMYWYRQDPGQGLRLIYYSQIVNDFQKGDIAEGYSVSREKKESFPLTVTSAQKNPTAFYLCASSIFGGSNTGELFFGEGSRLTVL.

The J gene is TRBJ1-2, the V gene TRBV6-1, with 7 bases lining up with TRBD1. The CDR3 is made up of 17 amino acids. The germline gives CDR1 MNHNS, CDR2 SASEGT. The ends lost 1 base at V and 4 bases at J; junction bases unmatched: 12. CDR3 bases: TGTGCCAGCAGTGAAGGCCCCTCCGGGACAGCCCTCTATGGCTACACCTTC. Translated, it gives CASSEGPSGTALYGYTF.

This chain joins TRBV6-5 and TRBJ2-5; 8 positions agree with TRBD2. With 8 bases clipped from V and 5 bases from J, the junction kept 4 bases outside the gene matches. Germline CDR1 is MNHEY and CDR2 is SVGAGI. This CDR3 region has 12 residues. The CDR3 spells CASGGLGETQYF. The CDR3 DNA follows: TGTGCCAGCGGGGGACTAGGGGAGACCCAGTACTTC.

V usage is TRBV5-1 and J usage is TRBJ1-2, with 7 bases aligning to TRBD1. Germline V gene sequence: CDR1 SGHRS, CDR2 YFSETQ. The CDR3 totals 15 residues. The ends lost 2 bases at V and 6 bases at J; junction bases unmatched: 10. The CDR3 spells CASSLRDSPLNGYTF. For the CDR3, the DNA is TGCGCCAGCAGCTTAAGGGACAGTCCCTTGAATGGCTACACCTTC.